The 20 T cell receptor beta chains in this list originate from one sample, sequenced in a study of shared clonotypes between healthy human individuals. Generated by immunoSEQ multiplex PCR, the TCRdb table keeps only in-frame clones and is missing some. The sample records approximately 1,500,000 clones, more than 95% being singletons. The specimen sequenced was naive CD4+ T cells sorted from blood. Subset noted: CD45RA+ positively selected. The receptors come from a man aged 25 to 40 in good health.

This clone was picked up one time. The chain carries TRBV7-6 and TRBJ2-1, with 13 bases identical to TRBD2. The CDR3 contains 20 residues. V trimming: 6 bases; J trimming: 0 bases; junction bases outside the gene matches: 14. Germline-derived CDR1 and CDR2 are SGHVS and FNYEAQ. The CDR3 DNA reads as TGTGCCAGCAGAAAAACTCCGGGACTAGCGGGGCAACGCTCCTACAATGAGCAGTTCTTC. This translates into CASRKTPGLAGQRSYNEQFF.

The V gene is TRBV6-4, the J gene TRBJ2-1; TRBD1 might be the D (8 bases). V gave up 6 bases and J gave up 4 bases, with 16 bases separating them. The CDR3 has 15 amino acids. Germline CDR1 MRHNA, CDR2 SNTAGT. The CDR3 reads CASREQGGVYNEQFF. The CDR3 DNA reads TGTGCCAGCAGAGAACAGGGGGGGGTTTACAATGAGCAGTTCTTC.

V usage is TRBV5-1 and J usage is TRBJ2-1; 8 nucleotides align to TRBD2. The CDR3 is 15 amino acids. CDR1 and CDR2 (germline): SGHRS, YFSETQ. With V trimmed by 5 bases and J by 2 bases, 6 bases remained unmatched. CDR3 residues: CASRRAGVTYNEQFF. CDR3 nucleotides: TGCGCCAGCAGAAGAGCGGGAGTCACCTACAATGAGCAGTTCTTC.

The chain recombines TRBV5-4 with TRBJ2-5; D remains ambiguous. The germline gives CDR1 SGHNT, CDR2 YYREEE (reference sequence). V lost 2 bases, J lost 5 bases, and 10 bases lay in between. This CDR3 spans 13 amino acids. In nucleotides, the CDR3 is TGTGCCAGCAGCTTCGGACCGCGCGAGACCCAGTACTTC. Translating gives CASSFGPRETQYF.

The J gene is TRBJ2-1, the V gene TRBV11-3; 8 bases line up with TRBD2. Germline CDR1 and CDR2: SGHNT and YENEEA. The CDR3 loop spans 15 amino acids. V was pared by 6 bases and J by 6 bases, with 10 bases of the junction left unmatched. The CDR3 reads CASSSGTRVFNEQFF. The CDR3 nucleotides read TGTGCCAGCAGTTCCGGGACTAGGGTATTCAATGAGCAGTTCTTC.

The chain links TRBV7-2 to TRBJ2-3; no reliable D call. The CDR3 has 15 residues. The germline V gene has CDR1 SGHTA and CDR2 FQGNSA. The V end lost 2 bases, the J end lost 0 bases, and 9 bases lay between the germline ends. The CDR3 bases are TGTGCCAGCAGCTTAATGGAGACTAGCACAGATACGCAGTATTTT. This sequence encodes CASSLMETSTDTQYF.

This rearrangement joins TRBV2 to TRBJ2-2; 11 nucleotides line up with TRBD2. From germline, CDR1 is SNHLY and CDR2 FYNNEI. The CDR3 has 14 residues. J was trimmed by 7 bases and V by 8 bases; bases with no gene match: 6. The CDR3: CASLLAGVFGELFF. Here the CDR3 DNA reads TGTGCCAGCCTACTAGCGGGAGTCTTCGGGGAGCTGTTTTTT.

This CDR3 is CASSLGGANEKLFF. The CDR3 DNA follows: TGTGCCAGCTCCCTTGGGGGGGCTAATGAAAAACTGTTTTTT. The rearrangement joins TRBV18 to TRBJ1-4; TRBD1 is a possible D gene (5 bases). Trimming pared 6 bases from V and 3 bases from J, leaving 11 bases between. The CDR3 contains 14 residues. Germline loops: CDR1 KGHSH, CDR2 LQKENI.

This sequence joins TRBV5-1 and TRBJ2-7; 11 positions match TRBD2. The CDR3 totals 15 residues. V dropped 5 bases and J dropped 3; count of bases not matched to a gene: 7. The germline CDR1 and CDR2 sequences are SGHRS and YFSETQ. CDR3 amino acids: CASRPGTSGDYEQYF. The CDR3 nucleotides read TGCGCCAGCAGACCCGGGACTAGCGGAGACTACGAGCAGTACTTC.

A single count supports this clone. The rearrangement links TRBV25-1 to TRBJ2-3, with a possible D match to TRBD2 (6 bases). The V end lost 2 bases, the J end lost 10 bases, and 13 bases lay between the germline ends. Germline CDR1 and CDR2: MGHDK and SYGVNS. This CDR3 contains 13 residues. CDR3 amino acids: CASSEAREAAQYF. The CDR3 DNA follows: TGTGCCAGCAGTGAAGCTAGGGAGGCAGCGCAGTATTTT.

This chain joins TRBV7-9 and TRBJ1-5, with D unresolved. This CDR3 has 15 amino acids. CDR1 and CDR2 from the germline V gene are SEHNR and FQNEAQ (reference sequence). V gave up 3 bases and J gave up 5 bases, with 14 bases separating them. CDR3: CASSLSTRTYQPQHF. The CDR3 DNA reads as TGTGCCAGCAGCTTGTCCACTAGGACGTATCAGCCCCAGCATTTT. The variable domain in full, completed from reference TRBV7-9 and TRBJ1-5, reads DTGVSQNPRHKITKRGQNVTFRCDPISEHNRLYWYRQTLGQGPEFLTYFQNEAQLEKSRLLSDRFSAERPKGSFSTLEIQRTEQGDSAMYLCASSLSTRTYQPQHFGDGTRLSIL.

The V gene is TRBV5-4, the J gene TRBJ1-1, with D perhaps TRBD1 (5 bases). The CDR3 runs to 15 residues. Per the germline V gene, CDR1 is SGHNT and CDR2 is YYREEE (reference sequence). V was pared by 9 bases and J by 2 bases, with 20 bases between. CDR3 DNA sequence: TGTGCCACCCAACCTGGGGGGGGAGGAAACACTGAAGCTTTCTTT. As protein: CATQPGGGGNTEAFF.

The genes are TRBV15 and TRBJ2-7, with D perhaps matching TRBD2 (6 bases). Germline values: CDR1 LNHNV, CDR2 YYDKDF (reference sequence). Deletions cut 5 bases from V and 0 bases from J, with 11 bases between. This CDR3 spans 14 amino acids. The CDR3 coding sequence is TGTGCCACCAGCCGACGGAGGGCCTCCTACGAGCAGTACTTC. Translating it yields CATSRRRASYEQYF.

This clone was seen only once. The CDR3 loop is CASSAGLVETQYF. The CDR3 DNA reads TGTGCCAGCAGCGCCGGACTAGTGGAGACCCAGTACTTC. This chain connects TRBV2 to TRBJ2-5; 7 bases fit TRBD2. The germline CDR1 and CDR2 sequences are SNHLY and FYNNEI. CDR3 length equals 13 residues. The V and J ends lost 6 bases and 5 bases, in that order; junction bases with no gene match: 6.

The CDR3 here is CASSSRHRVGQGVKYEQYF. The CDR3 DNA sequence: TGTGCCAGCAGCTCGCGCCATAGGGTGGGACAGGGGGTCAAGTACGAGCAGTACTTC. The chain couples TRBV7-8 to TRBJ2-7, with 11 bases fitting TRBD1. Trimming cost V 4 bases and J 4 bases; bases outside gene matches: 18. The CDR3 spans 19 residues. Germline V gene sequence: CDR1 SGHVS, CDR2 FQNEAQ.

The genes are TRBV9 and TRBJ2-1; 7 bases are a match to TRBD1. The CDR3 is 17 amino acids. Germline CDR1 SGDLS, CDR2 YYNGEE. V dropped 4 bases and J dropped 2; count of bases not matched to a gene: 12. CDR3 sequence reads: CASSLRPTGSTYNEQFF. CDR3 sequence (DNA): TGTGCCAGCAGCTTACGACCGACAGGGAGCACCTACAATGAGCAGTTCTTC.

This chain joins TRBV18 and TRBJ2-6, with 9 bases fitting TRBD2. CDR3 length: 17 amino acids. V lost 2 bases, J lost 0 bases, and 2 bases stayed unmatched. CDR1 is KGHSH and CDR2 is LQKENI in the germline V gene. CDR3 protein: CASSPLAGVSGANVLTF. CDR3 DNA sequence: TGTGCCAGCTCACCATTAGCGGGAGTCTCTGGGGCCAACGTCCTGACTTTC.

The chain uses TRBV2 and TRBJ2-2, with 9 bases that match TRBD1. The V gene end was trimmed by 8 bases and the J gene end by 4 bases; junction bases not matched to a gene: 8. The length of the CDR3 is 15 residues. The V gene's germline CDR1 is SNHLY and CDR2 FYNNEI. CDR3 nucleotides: TGTGCCAGCGGAGAGACAGGGGGTTTCACCGGGGAGCTGTTTTTT. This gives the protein CASGETGGFTGELFF.

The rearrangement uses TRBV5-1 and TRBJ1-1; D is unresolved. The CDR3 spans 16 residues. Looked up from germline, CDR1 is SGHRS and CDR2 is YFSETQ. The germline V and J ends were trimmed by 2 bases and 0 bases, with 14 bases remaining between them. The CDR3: CASSFLSMGMNTEAFF. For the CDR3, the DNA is TGCGCCAGCAGCTTCCTCAGTATGGGGATGAACACTGAAGCTTTCTTT.

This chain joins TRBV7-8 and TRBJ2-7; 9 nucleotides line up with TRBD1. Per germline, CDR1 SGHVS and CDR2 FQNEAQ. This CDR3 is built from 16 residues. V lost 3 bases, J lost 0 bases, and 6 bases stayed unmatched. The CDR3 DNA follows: TGTGCCAGCAGCTTCAGAGGACAGGGGATCTCCTACGAGCAGTACTTC. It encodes CASSFRGQGISYEQYF.